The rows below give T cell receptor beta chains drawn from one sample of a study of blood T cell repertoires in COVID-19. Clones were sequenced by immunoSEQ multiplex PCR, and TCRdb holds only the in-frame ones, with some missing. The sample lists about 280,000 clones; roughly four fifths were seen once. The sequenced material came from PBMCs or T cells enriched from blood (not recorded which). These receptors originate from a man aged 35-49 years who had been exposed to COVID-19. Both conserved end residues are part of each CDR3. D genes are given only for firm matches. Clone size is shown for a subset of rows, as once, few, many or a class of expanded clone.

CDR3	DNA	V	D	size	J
CASSPSTGRIDTQYF	TGTGCCAGCTCACCCTCGACAGGCCGGATTGATACGCAGTATTTT	TRBV18	-	-	TRBJ2-3
CASSVGRDTGELFF	TGTGCCAGCAGCGTGGGGCGGGATACCGGGGAGCTGTTTTTT	TRBV9	-	few	TRBJ2-2
CASSQDDGGSPQHF	TGTGCCAGCAGCCAAGATGATGGGGGCAGCCCCCAGCATTTT	TRBV3-1/TRBV3-2	-	-	TRBJ1-5
CSASGAGGPRGTQYF	TGCAGTGCTAGTGGGGCGGGAGGGCCTCGTGGTACGCAGTATTTT	TRBV20-1	TRBD2	-	TRBJ2-3
CASSKQDRVGYGYTF	TGTGCCAGCAGCAAACAGGACAGGGTGGGTTATGGCTACACCTTC	TRBV7-2	TRBD1	-	TRBJ1-2
CATSRDRGQNNSPLHF	TGTGCCACCAGCAGAGATCGGGGACAAAATAATTCACCCCTCCACTTT	TRBV15	-	-	TRBJ1-6
CASSVGPAGADTQYF	TGTGCCAGCAGCGTAGGTCCAGCGGGGGCAGATACGCAGTATTTT	TRBV9	TRBD2	-	TRBJ2-3
CASSTTGGSTEAFF	TGTGCCAGCAGCACCACAGGGGGCAGTACTGAAGCTTTCTTT	TRBV11-2	TRBD1	-	TRBJ1-1
CATRSKAGLNPKSYEQYF	TGTGCCACCAGGTCCAAAGCGGGCTTAAACCCTAAGAGCTACGAGCAGTACTTC	TRBV15	-	-	TRBJ2-7
CAWSVYRAGTVSYEQYF	TGTGCCTGGAGTGTATATAGGGCGGGGACAGTTTCCTACGAGCAGTACTTC	TRBV30	-	-	TRBJ2-7
CASASTGNQPQHF	TGTGCCAGCGCTTCGACAGGTAATCAGCCCCAGCATTTT	TRBV3-1/TRBV3-2	-	-	TRBJ1-5
CATSDLPGQPQHF	TGTGCCACCAGTGATTTACCAGGGCAGCCCCAGCATTTT	TRBV24-1	-	medium-sized	TRBJ1-5
CATSRERGGTDTQYF	TGTGCCACCAGCAGGGAACGGGGGGGCACAGATACGCAGTATTTT	TRBV15	TRBD2	-	TRBJ2-3
CAITTGVTDTQYF	TGTGCCATCACCACCGGGGTCACAGATACGCAGTATTTT	TRBV10-3	-	few	TRBJ2-3
CASSESPEGELFF	TGCGCCAGCAGTGAGTCACCGGAGGGGGAGCTGTTTTTT	TRBV10-1	-	few	TRBJ2-2
CASSSRVREAYEQYF	TGTGCCAGCAGCTCCCGCGTACGGGAGGCCTACGAGCAGTACTTC	TRBV3-1/TRBV3-2	TRBD2	-	TRBJ2-7
CASSPQDRQETQYF	TGTGCCAGCTCACCACAGGACAGGCAAGAGACCCAGTACTTC	TRBV18	TRBD1	-	TRBJ2-5
CASTPGGRTDTQYF	TGTGCCAGCACCCCAGGAGGGAGGACAGATACGCAGTATTTT	TRBV7-9	-	-	TRBJ2-3
CASSPGAGGAYNEQFF	TGTGCCAGCAGCCCGGGTGCAGGGGGCGCCTACAATGAGCAGTTCTTC	TRBV5-4	TRBD1	-	TRBJ2-1
CASSLASGGTPYGYTF	TGTGCCAGCAGCTTAGCTTCTGGAGGAACTCCCTATGGCTACACCTTC	TRBV7-2	-	-	TRBJ1-2
CASSLLGLRNEQFF	TGTGCCAGCAGCTTACTCGGACTCCGTAATGAGCAGTTCTTC	TRBV13	-	-	TRBJ2-1
CASSMPPLGTYNEQFF	TGTGCCAGTAGTATGCCCCCCCTAGGTACCTACAATGAGCAGTTCTTC	TRBV19	-	-	TRBJ2-1
CASSPRGPSGSTDTQYF	TGTGCCAGCAGCCCGCGTGGGCCTAGCGGAAGCACAGATACGCAGTATTTT	TRBV7-3	TRBD2	-	TRBJ2-3
CASSSGGTPVYNEQFF	TGTGCCAGCAGCTCCGGGGGGACACCAGTCTACAATGAGCAGTTCTTC	TRBV5-6	-	-	TRBJ2-1
CASSYVGPKETQYF	TGTGCCAGCAGTTACGTGGGGCCCAAAGAGACCCAGTACTTC	TRBV6-5	-	-	TRBJ2-5
CASGRDTDTQYF	TGTGCTAGTGGCCGCGACACAGATACGCAGTATTTT	TRBV12-5	-	-	TRBJ2-3
CASSESSENQPQHF	TGTGCCAGCAGTGAAAGTTCGGAGAATCAGCCCCAGCATTTT	TRBV6-1	-	many	TRBJ1-5
CASSMRDNNQETQYF	TGTGCCAGTAGTATGCGAGACAACAACCAAGAGACCCAGTACTTC	TRBV19	-	-	TRBJ2-5
CASSHPGGEQFF	TGTGCCAGCAGCCACCCAGGGGGCGAGCAGTTCTTC	TRBV7-3	TRBD1	-	TRBJ2-1